This T cell receptor beta chain emerged from a study of blood T cell repertoires in COVID-19. Study background: The samples span acute and convalescent COVID-19 from the United States, Italy and Spain.

Original processing methods: For nucleated cells, counts were estimated from reference gene primer amplification. The table came from immunoSEQ multiplex PCR; TCRdb's copy has only in-frame clones and leaves some out. The DNA gave D and trimming, while V, J and clone size come from that table. The sample shows 100,000 to 140,000 clones, 80% to 85% of them seen only once. The CDR3 loop spans 14 amino acids. The ends were cut back, 4 bases at V and 2 bases at J, with 12 bases in the middle. CDR1 is SGHDT, CDR2 YYEEEE, per germline. J is TRBJ2-5 and V is TRBV5-6; the D gene could be TRBD1 or TRBD2 (6 bases each). This TCR derives from a human donor in a cohort sampled during active COVID-19. The sample taken for sequencing was peripheral blood. The CDR3 DNA follows: TGTGCCAGCAGCCTGGGGGCGGGGCAAGAGACCCAGTACTTC. It translates to CASSLGAGQETQYF.